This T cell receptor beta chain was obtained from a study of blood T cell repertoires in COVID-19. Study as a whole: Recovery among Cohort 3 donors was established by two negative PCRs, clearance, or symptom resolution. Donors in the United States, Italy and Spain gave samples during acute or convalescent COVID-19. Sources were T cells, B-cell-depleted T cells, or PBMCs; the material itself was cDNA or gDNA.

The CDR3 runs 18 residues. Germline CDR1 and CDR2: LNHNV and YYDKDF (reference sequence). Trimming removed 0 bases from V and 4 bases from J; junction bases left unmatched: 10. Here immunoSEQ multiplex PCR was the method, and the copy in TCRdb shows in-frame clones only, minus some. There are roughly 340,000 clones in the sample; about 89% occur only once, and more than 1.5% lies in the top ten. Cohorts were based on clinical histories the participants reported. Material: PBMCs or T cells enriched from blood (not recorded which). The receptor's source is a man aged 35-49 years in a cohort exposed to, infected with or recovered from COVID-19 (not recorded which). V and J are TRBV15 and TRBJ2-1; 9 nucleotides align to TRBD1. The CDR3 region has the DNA TGTGCCACCAGCAGAGATCGGGAGGACAGGGGAAAATACAATGAGCAGTTCTTC. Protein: CATSRDREDRGKYNEQFF.